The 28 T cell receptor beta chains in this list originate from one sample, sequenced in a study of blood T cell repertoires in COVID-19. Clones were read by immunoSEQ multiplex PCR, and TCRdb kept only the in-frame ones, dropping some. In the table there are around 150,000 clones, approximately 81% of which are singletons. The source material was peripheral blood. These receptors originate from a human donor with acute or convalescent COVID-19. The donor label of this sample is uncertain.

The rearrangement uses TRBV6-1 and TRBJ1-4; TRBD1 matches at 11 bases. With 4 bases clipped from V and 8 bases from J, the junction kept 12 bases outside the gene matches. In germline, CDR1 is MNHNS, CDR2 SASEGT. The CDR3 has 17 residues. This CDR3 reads CASSASDRGPPWEKLFF. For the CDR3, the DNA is TGTGCCAGCAGTGCGTCGGACAGGGGGCCACCTTGGGAAAAACTGTTTTTT.

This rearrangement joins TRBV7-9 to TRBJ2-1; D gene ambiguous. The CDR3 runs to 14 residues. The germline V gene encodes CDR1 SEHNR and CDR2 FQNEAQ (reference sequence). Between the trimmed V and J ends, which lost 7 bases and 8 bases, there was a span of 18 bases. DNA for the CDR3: TGTGCCAGCAACCCTGGTAGAGATTCCGATGAGCAGTTCTTC. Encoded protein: CASNPGRDSDEQFF.

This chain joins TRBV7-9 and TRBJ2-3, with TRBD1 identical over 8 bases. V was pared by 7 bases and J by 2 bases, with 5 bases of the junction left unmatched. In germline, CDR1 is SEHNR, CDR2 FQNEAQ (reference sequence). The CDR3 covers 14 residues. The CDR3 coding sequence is TGTGCCAGCACTGGACAGGGATCCACAGATACGCAGTATTTT. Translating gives CASTGQGSTDTQYF. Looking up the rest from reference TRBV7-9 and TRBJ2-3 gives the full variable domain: DTGVSQNPRHKITKRGQNVTFRCDPISEHNRLYWYRQTLGQGPEFLTYFQNEAQLEKSRLLSDRFSAERPKGSFSTLEIQRTEQGDSAMYLCASTGQGSTDTQYFGPGTRLTVL.

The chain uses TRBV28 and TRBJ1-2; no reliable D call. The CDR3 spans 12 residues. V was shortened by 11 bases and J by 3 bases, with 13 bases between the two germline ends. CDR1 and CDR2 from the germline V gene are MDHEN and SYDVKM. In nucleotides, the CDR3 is TGTGCCGGCCTTGATTCCCACTATGGCTACACCTTC. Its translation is CAGLDSHYGYTF.

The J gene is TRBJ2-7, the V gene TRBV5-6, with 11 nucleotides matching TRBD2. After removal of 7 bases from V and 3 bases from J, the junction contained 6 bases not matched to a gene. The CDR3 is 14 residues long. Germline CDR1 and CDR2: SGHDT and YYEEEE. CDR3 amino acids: CASSGTSGVYEQYF. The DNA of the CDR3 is TGTGCCAGCTCGGGGACTAGCGGTGTCTACGAGCAGTACTTC.

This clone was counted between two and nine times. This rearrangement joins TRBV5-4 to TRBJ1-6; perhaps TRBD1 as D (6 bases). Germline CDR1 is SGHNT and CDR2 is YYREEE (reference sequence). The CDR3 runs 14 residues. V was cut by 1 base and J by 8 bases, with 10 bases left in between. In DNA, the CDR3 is TGTGCCAGCAGCTTGAACAGGGAGTATTCACCCCTCCACTTT. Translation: CASSLNREYSPLHF.

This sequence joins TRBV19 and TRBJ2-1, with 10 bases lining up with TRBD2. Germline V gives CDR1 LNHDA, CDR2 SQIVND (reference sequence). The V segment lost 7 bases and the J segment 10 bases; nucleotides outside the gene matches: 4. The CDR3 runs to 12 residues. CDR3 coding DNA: TGTGCCAGTACCCTGACTAGCGGGGAGCAGTTCTTC. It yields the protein CASTLTSGEQFF.

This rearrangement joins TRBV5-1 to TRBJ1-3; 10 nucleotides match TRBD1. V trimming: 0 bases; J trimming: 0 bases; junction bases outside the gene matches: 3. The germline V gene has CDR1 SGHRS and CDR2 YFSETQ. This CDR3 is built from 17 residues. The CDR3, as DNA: TGCGCCAGCAGCTTGGGGACAGGGGGGTTCTCTGGAAACACCATATATTTT. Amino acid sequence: CASSLGTGGFSGNTIYF.

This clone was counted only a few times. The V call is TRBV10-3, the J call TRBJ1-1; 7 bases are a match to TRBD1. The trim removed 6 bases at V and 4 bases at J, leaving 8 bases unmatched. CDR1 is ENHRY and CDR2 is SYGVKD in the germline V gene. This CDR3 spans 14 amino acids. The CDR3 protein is CAIRSQGGITEAFF. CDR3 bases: TGTGCCATCAGAAGCCAGGGGGGTATCACTGAAGCTTTCTTT.

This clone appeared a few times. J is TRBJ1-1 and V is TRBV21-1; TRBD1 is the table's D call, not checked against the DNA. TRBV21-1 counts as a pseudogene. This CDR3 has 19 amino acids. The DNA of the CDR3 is TGTGCCAGGACCCCCTTCCGTCCGGGACAGGTCCGCCAGGCCACTGAAGCTTTCTTT. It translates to CARTPFRPGQVRQATEAFF.

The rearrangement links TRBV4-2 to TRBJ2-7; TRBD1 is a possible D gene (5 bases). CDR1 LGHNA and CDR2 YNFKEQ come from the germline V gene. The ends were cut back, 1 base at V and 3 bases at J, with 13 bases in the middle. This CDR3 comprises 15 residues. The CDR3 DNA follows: TGTGCCAGCAGCCAAGGGATTGACAGATACTACGAGCAGTACTTC. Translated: CASSQGIDRYYEQYF.

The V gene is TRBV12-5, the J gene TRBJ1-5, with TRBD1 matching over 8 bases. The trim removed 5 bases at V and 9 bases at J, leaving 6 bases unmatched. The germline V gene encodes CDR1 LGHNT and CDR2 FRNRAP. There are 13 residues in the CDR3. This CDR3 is CASGASQGGPQHF. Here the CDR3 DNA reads TGTGCTAGTGGTGCATCACAGGGGGGGCCCCAGCATTTT.

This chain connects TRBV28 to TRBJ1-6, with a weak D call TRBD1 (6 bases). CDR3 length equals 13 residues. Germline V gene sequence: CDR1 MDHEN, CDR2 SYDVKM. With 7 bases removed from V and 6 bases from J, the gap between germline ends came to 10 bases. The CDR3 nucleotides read TGTGCCAGCAACGGGGGGCTTAATTCACCCCTCCACTTT. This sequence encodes CASNGGLNSPLHF. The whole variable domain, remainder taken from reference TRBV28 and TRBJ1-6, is DVKVTQSSRYLVKRTGEKVFLECVQDMDHENMFWYRQDPGLGLRLIYFSYDVKMKEKGDIPEGYSVSREKKERFSLILESASTNQTSMYLCASNGGLNSPLHFGNGTRLTVT.

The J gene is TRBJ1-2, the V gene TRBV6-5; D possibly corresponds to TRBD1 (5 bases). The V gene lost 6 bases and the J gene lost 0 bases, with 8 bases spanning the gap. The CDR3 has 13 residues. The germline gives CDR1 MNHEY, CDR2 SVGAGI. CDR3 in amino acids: CASRVTANYGYTF. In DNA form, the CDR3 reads TGTGCCAGCAGGGTGACAGCTAACTATGGCTACACCTTC.

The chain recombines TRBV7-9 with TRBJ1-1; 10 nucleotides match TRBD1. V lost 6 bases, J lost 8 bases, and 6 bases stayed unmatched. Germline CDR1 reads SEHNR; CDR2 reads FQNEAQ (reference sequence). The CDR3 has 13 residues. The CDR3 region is CASSSGQGREAFF. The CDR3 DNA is TGTGCCAGCAGTTCGGGACAGGGGAGAGAAGCTTTCTTT.

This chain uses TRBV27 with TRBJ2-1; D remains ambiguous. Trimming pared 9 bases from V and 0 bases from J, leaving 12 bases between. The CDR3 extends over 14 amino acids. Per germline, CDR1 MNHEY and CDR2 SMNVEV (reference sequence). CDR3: CARTAESSYNEQFF. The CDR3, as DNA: TGTGCCAGAACGGCGGAGAGCTCCTACAATGAGCAGTTCTTC.

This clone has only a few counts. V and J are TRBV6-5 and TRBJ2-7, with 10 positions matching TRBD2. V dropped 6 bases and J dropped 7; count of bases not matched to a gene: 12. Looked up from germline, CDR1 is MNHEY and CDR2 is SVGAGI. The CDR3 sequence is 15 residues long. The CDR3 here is CASREETSGAREQYF. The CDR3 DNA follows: TGTGCCAGCAGGGAGGAAACTAGCGGGGCACGGGAGCAGTACTTC.

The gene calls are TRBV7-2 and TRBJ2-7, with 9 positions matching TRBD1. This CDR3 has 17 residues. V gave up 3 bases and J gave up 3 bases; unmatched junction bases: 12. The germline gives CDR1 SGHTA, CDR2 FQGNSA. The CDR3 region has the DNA TGTGCCAGCAGCTTCACCCCAGACAGGGGGGTCCTCTACGAGCAGTACTTC. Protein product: CASSFTPDRGVLYEQYF.

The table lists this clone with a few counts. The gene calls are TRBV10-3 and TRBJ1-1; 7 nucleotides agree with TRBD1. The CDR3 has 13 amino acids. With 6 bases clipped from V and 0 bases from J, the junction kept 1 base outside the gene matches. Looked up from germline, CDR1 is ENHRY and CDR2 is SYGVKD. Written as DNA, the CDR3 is TGTGCCATCAGGACAGGGCTGAACACTGAAGCTTTCTTT. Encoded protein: CAIRTGLNTEAFF.

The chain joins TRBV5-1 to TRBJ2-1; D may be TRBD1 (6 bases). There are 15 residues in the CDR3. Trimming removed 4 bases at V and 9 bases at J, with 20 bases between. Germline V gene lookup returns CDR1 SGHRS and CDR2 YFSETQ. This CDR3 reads CASSLPGLEGGEQFF. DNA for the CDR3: TGCGCCAGCAGCCTTCCGGGTCTTGAAGGGGGTGAGCAGTTCTTC.

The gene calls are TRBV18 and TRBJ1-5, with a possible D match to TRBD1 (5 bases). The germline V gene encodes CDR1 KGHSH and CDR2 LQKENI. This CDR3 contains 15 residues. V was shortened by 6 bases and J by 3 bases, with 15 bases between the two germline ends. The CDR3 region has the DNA TGTGCCAGCTCTGCCGAACAGGTGGTCAATCAGCCCCAGCATTTT. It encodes CASSAEQVVNQPQHF. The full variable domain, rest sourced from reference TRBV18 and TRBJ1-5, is NAGVMQNPRHLVRRRGQEARLRCSPMKGHSHVYWYRQLPEEGLKFMVYLQKENIIDESGMPKERFSAEFPKEGPSILRIQQVVRGDSAAYFCASSAEQVVNQPQHFGDGTRLSIL.

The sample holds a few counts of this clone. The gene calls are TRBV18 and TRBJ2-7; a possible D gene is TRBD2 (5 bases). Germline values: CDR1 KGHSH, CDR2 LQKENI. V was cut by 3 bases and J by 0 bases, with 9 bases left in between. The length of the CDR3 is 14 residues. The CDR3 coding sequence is TGTGCCAGCTCACCGGACTGGAGCTCCTACGAGCAGTACTTC. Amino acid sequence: CASSPDWSSYEQYF.

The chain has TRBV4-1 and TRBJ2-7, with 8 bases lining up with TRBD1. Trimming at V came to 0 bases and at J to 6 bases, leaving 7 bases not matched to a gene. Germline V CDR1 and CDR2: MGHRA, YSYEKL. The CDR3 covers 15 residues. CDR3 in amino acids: CASSQDLAGGVEQYF. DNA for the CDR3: TGCGCCAGCAGCCAAGATCTTGCAGGGGGCGTCGAGCAGTACTTC.

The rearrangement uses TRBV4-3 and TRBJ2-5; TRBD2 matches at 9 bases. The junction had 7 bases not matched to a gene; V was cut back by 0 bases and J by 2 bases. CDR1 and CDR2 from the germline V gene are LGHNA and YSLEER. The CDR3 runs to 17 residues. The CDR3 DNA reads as TGCGCCAGCAGCCAAGAGAGGGGAGCGGGGGGACAAGAGACCCAGTACTTC. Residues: CASSQERGAGGQETQYF.

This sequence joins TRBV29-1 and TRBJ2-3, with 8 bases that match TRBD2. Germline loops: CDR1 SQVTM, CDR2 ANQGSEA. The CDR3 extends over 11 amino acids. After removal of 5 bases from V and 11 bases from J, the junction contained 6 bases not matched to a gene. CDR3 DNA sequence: TGCAGCGTTCTACCGGGACTAGAGCAGTATTTT. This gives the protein CSVLPGLEQYF.

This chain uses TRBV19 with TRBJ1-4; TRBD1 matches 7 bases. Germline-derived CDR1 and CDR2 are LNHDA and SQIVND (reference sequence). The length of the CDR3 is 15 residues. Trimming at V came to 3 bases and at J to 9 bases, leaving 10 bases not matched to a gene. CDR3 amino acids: CASSINRGERQKLFF. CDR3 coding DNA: TGTGCCAGTAGTATCAACAGGGGCGAAAGGCAAAAACTGTTTTTT.

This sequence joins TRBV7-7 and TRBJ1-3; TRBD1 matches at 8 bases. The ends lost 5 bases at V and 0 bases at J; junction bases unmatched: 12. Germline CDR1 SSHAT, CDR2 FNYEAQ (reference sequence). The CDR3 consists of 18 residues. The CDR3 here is CASSPTVGQDISGNTIYF. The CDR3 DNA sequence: TGTGCCAGCAGCCCAACGGTGGGACAGGACATCTCTGGAAACACCATATATTTT.

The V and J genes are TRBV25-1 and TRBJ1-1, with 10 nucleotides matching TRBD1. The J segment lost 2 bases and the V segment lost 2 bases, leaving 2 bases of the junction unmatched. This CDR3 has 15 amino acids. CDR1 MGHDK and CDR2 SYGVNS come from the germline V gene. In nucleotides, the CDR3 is TGTGCCAGCAGTGAACGGACAGGGGGAAACACTGAAGCTTTCTTT. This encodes CASSERTGGNTEAFF. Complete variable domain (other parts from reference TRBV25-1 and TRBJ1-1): EADIYQTPRYLVIGTGKKITLECSQTMGHDKMYWYQQDPGMELHLIHYSYGVNSTEKGDLSSESTVSRIRTEHFPLTLESARPSHTSQYLCASSERTGGNTEAFFGQGTRLTVV.